These 10 T cell receptor beta chains were all obtained from the same sample, sequenced in a study of T cell responses to AZD1222 COVID-19 vaccine. Assay used: immunoSEQ multiplex PCR; TCRdb lists only in-frame clones, some missing. The table records 120,000 or so clones, around nine tenths of them present only once. This sample comprised peripheral blood, obtained 28 days after the second dose of the MenACWY control vaccine. The receptors here all came from an adult who received the MenACWY meningococcal vaccine as a control.

The chain combines TRBV7-9 with TRBJ1-3; D is ambiguous. CDR1 and CDR2 from the germline V gene are SEHNR and FQNEAQ (reference sequence). Trimming cost V 2 bases and J 2 bases, with 10 bases left between them. This CDR3 has 15 amino acids. The CDR3 reads CASSLTRAAGNTIYF. The CDR3 DNA reads as TGTGCCAGCAGCTTAACTCGGGCGGCTGGAAACACCATATATTTT.

J is TRBJ2-3 and V is TRBV24-1; 7 bases map to TRBD1. The CDR3 runs to 15 residues. Trimming removed 1 base from V and 5 bases from J; junction bases left unmatched: 5. The germline V gene has CDR1 KGHDR and CDR2 SFDVKD. The CDR3 protein is CATSDLRGHGDTQYF. The CDR3 region has the DNA TGTGCCACCAGTGATTTAAGGGGGCATGGAGATACGCAGTATTTT.

This rearrangement joins TRBV6-5 to TRBJ2-7; 9 bases fit TRBD1. This CDR3 comprises 12 residues. Germline V gene sequence: CDR1 MNHEY, CDR2 SVGAGI. V lost 10 bases, J lost 1 base, and 2 bases stayed unmatched. The CDR3 DNA is TGTGCCACCGGGACAGGGTCCTACGAGCAGTACGTC. It encodes CATGTGSYEQYV.

The count of this clone is one. The chain carries TRBV6-4 and TRBJ2-1, with TRBD2 as a possible D gene (6 bases). CDR1 is MRHNA and CDR2 is SNTAGT in the germline V gene. V shed 0 bases and J shed 2 bases, with 8 bases lying between them. The CDR3 is 15 amino acids. CDR3 region: CASSDSAGTYNEQFF. The CDR3 DNA reads as TGTGCCAGCAGTGACTCTGCGGGGACCTACAATGAGCAGTTCTTC.

The J gene is TRBJ1-2, the V gene TRBV6-5, with D perhaps TRBD1 (5 bases). Germline V gene lookup returns CDR1 MNHEY and CDR2 SVGAGI. Trimming took 2 bases from V and 6 from J, leaving 10 bases between them. CDR3 length: 13 amino acids. DNA of the CDR3: TGTGCCAGCAGTTACCGGGGGATTAATGGCTACACCTTC. Translated, it gives CASSYRGINGYTF.

The CDR3 here is CASRTAGFFSGELFF. The CDR3 region has the DNA TGTGCCAGTCGCACGGCAGGGTTCTTCTCCGGGGAGCTGTTTTTT. This sequence joins TRBV19 and TRBJ2-2; possible D gene TRBD1, 5 bases. V was cut by 8 bases and J by 6 bases, with 19 bases left in between. The CDR3 consists of 15 residues. CDR1 and CDR2 from the germline V gene are LNHDA and SQIVND (reference sequence).

The chain combines TRBV9 with TRBJ2-7, with D possibly matching TRBD1 (5 bases). V lost 0 bases and J lost 4, with 11 bases in between. Per germline, CDR1 SGDLS and CDR2 YYNGEE. The CDR3 is 14 amino acids. The CDR3 reads CASSVGGAGYEQYF. The CDR3 nucleotides are TGTGCCAGCAGCGTAGGGGGCGCAGGATACGAGCAGTACTTC.

The chain couples TRBV28 to TRBJ1-1, with a tentative D call TRBD1 (5 bases). CDR1 MDHEN and CDR2 SYDVKM come from the germline V gene. This CDR3 is built from 14 residues. Trimming pared 2 bases from V and 4 bases from J, leaving 11 bases between. CDR3 coding DNA: TGTGCCAGCAGTTTAAGAGGGGCGGTCACTGAAGCTTTCTTT. This sequence encodes CASSLRGAVTEAFF.

V usage is TRBV9 and J usage is TRBJ1-1; possibly TRBD1 for D (5 bases). CDR3 length equals 14 residues. Germline lookup yields CDR1 SGDLS and CDR2 YYNGEE. V lost 5 bases to trimming and J lost 0 bases, with 11 bases between them. The CDR3 region is CASRKTAMNTEAFF. DNA for the CDR3: TGTGCCAGCAGGAAGACAGCGATGAACACTGAAGCTTTCTTT.

V usage is TRBV15 and J usage is TRBJ1-5, with TRBD1 matching 7 bases. J was trimmed by 7 bases and V by 5 bases; bases with no gene match: 11. Per germline, CDR1 LNHNV and CDR2 YYDKDF (reference sequence). This CDR3 has 15 amino acids. The CDR3 DNA reads TGTGCCACCAGCTCAGACAGGGCGGTTAGGCAGCCCCAGCATTTT. Translating it yields CATSSDRAVRQPQHF.